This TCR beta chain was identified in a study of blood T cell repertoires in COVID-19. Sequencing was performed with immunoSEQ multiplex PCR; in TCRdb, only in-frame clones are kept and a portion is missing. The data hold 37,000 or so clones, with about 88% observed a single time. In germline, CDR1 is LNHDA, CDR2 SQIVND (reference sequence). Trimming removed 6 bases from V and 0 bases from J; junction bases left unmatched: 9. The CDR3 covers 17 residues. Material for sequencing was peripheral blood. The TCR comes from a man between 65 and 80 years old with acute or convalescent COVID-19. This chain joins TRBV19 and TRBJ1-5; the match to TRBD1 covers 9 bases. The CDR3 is CASRGGQGTDSNQPQHF. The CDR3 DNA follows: TGTGCCAGTAGGGGAGGACAGGGGACAGATAGCAATCAGCCCCAGCATTTT.